This is a list of T cell receptor beta chains from one sample in a study of control samples from healthy donors and cancer patients. This table comes from immunoSEQ multiplex PCR, and its TCRdb copy is limited to in-frame clones, with some not included. The repertoire holds 390,000 or so clones, with approximately 90% as singletons. The sequenced material came from PBMCs. These receptors were obtained from a man in his forties or fifties with head and neck cancer. Both conserved end residues are part of each CDR3. Each record gives: J gene, clone size, V gene, D gene, CDR3 protein, CDR3 DNA. A D gene is named only where the DNA matches it firmly. Expanded clones are given a class, and other clones once, few, many or no size at all.

>TRBJ1-4|NA|TRBV12-3/TRBV12-4|NA
CASSWGEEKLFF
TGTGCCAGCAGTTGGGGCGAAGAAAAACTGTTTTTT
>TRBJ2-3|NA|TRBV19|NA
CASSIVRGSPTDTQYF
TGTGCCAGTAGTATAGTAAGGGGGAGCCCCACAGATACGCAGTATTTT
>TRBJ1-2|NA|TRBV6-5|NA
CASSYEASPGAYGYTF
TGTGCCAGCAGTTACGAGGCCAGCCCCGGGGCCTATGGCTACACCTTC
>TRBJ1-6|NA|TRBV27|TRBD1
CASSFFKADRATLHF
TGTGCCAGCAGTTTTTTTAAAGCCGACAGGGCAACCCTCCACTTT
>TRBJ2-3|NA|TRBV24-1|TRBD2
CATSDPGTSGSTDTQYF
TGTGCCACCAGTGACCCCGGGACTAGCGGGAGCACAGATACGCAGTATTTT
>TRBJ2-5|NA|TRBV7-2|TRBD2
CASSLTSGGQETQYF
TGTGCCAGCAGCTTAACTAGCGGGGGCCAAGAGACCCAGTACTTC
>TRBJ2-1|NA|TRBV25-1|NA
CASSEEWLVDEQFF
TGTGCCAGCAGTGAGGAGTGGTTAGTCGATGAGCAGTTCTTC
>TRBJ2-1|once|TRBV19|TRBD2
CASSIRTSGNGEQFF
TGTGCCAGTAGTATCAGAACTAGCGGGAATGGTGAGCAGTTCTTC
>TRBJ1-2|once|TRBV19|TRBD1
CASSIQHRTGIGYTF
TGTGCCAGTAGTATTCAACATCGGACAGGGATCGGCTACACCTTC
>TRBJ2-1|once|TRBV27|NA
CASSFAGGRVLDEQFF
TGTGCCAGCAGTTTCGCCGGGGGACGGGTGCTTGATGAGCAGTTCTTC
>TRBJ2-3|NA|TRBV4-1|NA
CASSQEETQIEDTQYF
TGCGCCAGCAGCCAAGAAGAAACCCAGATAGAAGATACGCAGTATTTT
>TRBJ1-2|NA|TRBV28|NA
CASSLYRAHGYTF
TGTGCCAGCAGTTTATACAGGGCCCATGGCTACACCTTC
>TRBJ2-1|NA|TRBV10-1|NA
CASSDGRVRADEQFF
TGCGCCAGCAGTGACGGCAGGGTAAGGGCTGATGAGCAGTTCTTC
>TRBJ2-6|NA|TRBV7-3|NA
CASSLGATSGANVLTF
TGTGCCAGCAGCTTAGGTGCAACGTCTGGGGCCAACGTCCTGACTTTC
>TRBJ2-1|once|TRBV24-1|NA
CATSDRENEQFF
TGTGCCACCAGTGACAGGGAGAATGAGCAGTTCTTC
>TRBJ1-2|NA|TRBV2|TRBD1
CASSGSRQGTHGYTF
TGTGCCAGCAGTGGTAGCCGACAGGGGACTCATGGCTACACCTTC
>TRBJ1-2|NA|TRBV27|TRBD1
CASSPRQGTGYGYTF
TGTGCCAGCAGTCCAAGACAGGGGACTGGCTATGGCTACACCTTC
>TRBJ1-1|NA|TRBV6-6|NA
CASSKLRDKRNSEAFF
TGTGCCAGCAGCAAACTCCGGGACAAAAGGAACTCTGAAGCTTTCTTT
>TRBJ1-3|NA|TRBV6-2/TRBV6-3|NA
CASSTSGNTIYF
NA
>TRBJ2-6|NA|TRBV18|TRBD1
CASSPKNDRVAFISGANVLTF
TGTGCCAGCTCACCTAAAAATGACAGGGTCGCCTTCATCTCTGGGGCCAACGTCCTGACTTTC
>TRBJ1-6|NA|TRBV9|NA
CASSVDPQADGNSPLHF
TGTGCCAGCAGCGTAGACCCCCAGGCGGACGGGAATTCACCCCTCCACTTT
>TRBJ2-1|NA|TRBV7-2|NA
CASSTVLVGNEQFF
TGTGCCAGCAGCACAGTTTTGGTAGGGAATGAGCAGTTCTTC
>TRBJ1-5|NA|TRBV28|TRBD1
CASVDRVNQPQHF
TGTGCCAGCGTGGACAGGGTCAATCAGCCCCAGCATTTT
>TRBJ2-2|NA|TRBV6-5|NA
CASNGNSNTGELFF
TGTGCCAGCAACGGGAATTCCAACACCGGGGAGCTGTTTTTT
>TRBJ2-7|NA|TRBV28|NA
CASSFQYLGSYEQYF
TGTGCCAGCAGTTTCCAGTACCTCGGCTCCTACGAGCAGTACTTC
>TRBJ2-4|NA|TRBV4-1|NA
CASSQDQSAARAQYF
TGCGCCAGCAGCCAAGATCAATCTGCGGCTAGAGCTCAGTACTTC
>TRBJ1-1|once|TRBV7-3|NA
CASSPTLGTEAFF
TGTGCCAGCAGCCCGACCCTGGGCACTGAAGCTTTCTTT
>TRBJ1-1|NA|TRBV27|NA
CASRETGHF
TGTGCCAGCAGGGAGACAGGCCACTTT
>TRBJ2-1|NA|TRBV7-2|NA
CASSLESFGYNEQFF
TGTGCCAGCAGCTTAGAGTCCTTTGGATACAATGAGCAGTTCTTC
>TRBJ2-3|NA|TRBV27|NA
CASSRLSTDTQYF
TGTGCCAGCTCCCGTCTCAGCACAGATACGCAGTATTTT
>TRBJ2-1|NA|TRBV4-1|TRBD2
CASSQDLDSETSGRACRFF
TGCGCCAGCAGCCAAGATTTAGATTCTGAGACTAGCGGGAGGGCCTGTCGGTTCTTC
>TRBJ1-5|few|TRBV7-2|NA
CASSFLDRHNQPQHF
TGTGCCAGCAGCTTCCTCGACAGGCACAATCAGCCCCAGCATTTT
>TRBJ2-5|NA|TRBV20-1|NA
CSASRSGPNQETQYF
TGCAGTGCTAGTCGTTCGGGACCAAACCAAGAGACCCAGTACTTC
>TRBJ2-7|NA|TRBV7-8|NA
CASSYLHEAVYEQYF
TGTGCCAGCAGCTACCTACACGAAGCTGTTTACGAGCAGTACTTC
>TRBJ2-5|NA|TRBV5-4|TRBD2
CASSLSYAGVDETQYF
TGTGCCAGCAGCTTGTCGTATGCGGGAGTTGATGAGACCCAGTACTTC
>TRBJ1-2|NA|TRBV6-5|NA
CASSYSIGGLSYGYTF
TGTGCCAGCAGTTACTCGATAGGTGGGCTTTCCTATGGCTACACCTTC
>TRBJ1-5|NA|TRBV28|TRBD1
CASSPRTGVQPQHF
TGTGCCAGCAGTCCCCGGACAGGGGTTCAGCCCCAGCATTTT
>TRBJ1-1|NA|TRBV12-3/TRBV12-4|NA
CASWGGERGEAFF
TGTGCCAGCTGGGGGGGGGAAAGGGGTGAAGCTTTCTTT
>TRBJ2-1|NA|TRBV4-2|NA
CASSHTGGNEQFF
TGTGCCAGCAGCCATACCGGGGGCAATGAGCAGTTCTTC
>TRBJ2-2|NA|TRBV30|NA
CAWSAGYEGGELFF
TGTGCCTGGAGTGCGGGGTATGAAGGCGGGGAGCTGTTTTTT
>TRBJ2-7|NA|TRBV2|NA
CASRAPGRSYEQYF
TGTGCCAGCAGGGCCCCTGGCAGGTCCTACGAGCAGTACTTC
>TRBJ2-3|NA|TRBV7-9|TRBD2
CASSLRGGAPSTDTQYF
TGTGCCAGCAGCTTACGCGGGGGGGCCCCCAGCACAGATACGCAGTATTTT
>TRBJ2-1|once|TRBV28|TRBD2
CASSFLAGGLFGSYNEQFF
TGTGCCAGCAGTTTTCTAGCGGGGGGGCTATTTGGGTCCTACAATGAGCAGTTCTTC
>TRBJ2-2|NA|TRBV18|NA
CASSPASAANTGELFF
TGTGCCAGCTCACCAGCCTCAGCGGCGAACACCGGGGAGCTGTTTTTT
>TRBJ1-2|NA|TRBV29-1|NA
CSVRRTLGGYTF
TGCAGCGTCCGTAGGACATTGGGTGGCTACACCTTC
>TRBJ2-2|NA|TRBV28|NA
CASSLSRTRAGAGELFF
TGTGCCAGCAGTTTATCCAGGACAAGGGCCGGAGCCGGGGAGCTGTTTTTT
>TRBJ2-1|once|TRBV27|NA
CASSLSASKGEQFF
TGTGCCAGCAGTTTATCGGCTAGCAAAGGTGAGCAGTTCTTC
>TRBJ2-1|NA|TRBV5-1|TRBD1
CASGNRGPYNEQFF
TGCGCCAGTGGAAACAGGGGGCCCTACAATGAGCAGTTCTTC
>TRBJ1-1|NA|TRBV4-3|TRBD1
CASSQALPGGGMNTEAFF
TGCGCCAGCAGCCAAGCACTACCAGGGGGTGGGATGAACACTGAAGCTTTCTTT
>TRBJ2-7|NA|TRBV19|NA
CASSDRDGPGWEQYF
TGTGCCAGTAGTGACCGGGACGGGCCGGGGTGGGAGCAGTACTTC
>TRBJ1-6|NA|TRBV27|NA
CASSLTGLLSPNNSPLHF
TGTGCCAGCAGTCTAACGGGACTTCTCTCGCCCAATAATTCACCCCTCCACTTT